This T cell receptor (beta chain) was identified in a study of shared clonotypes between healthy human individuals. Measured with immunoSEQ multiplex PCR; TCRdb has only the in-frame clones, and not every one. The sample shows fewer than 1 million clones, about 97% of them seen only once. CD45RO-negative CD8 cells positively selected for CCR7 made up the naive population, which excluded terminally differentiated effector memory CD45RA+ cells. The V and J ends lost 4 bases and 0 bases respectively, with 9 bases between them. CDR3 size: 15 residues. In germline, CDR1 is MGHRA, CDR2 YSYEKL. The chain carries TRBV4-1 and TRBJ2-2, with D possibly being TRBD1 or TRBD2 (5 bases each). The sample consisted of naive CD8+ T cells sorted from blood. This clonotype was obtained from a man between 25 and 39 years old in good health. The CDR3 is CASSRRGSNTGELFF. The CDR3, as DNA: TGCGCCAGCAGCCGCCGGGGCTCGAACACCGGGGAGCTGTTTTTT.